Below, 6 T cell receptor beta chains from the same sample are listed, as sequenced in a study of T cell repertoires in aging, cancer and after chemotherapy. Rearranged V-D-J TRB sequences were amplified with a mixed TRB-A/B primer pool. TCRdb re-analysed the multiplex PCR reads in MiXCR, keeping a single row per CDR3 protein. The sample yields 11,000 or so distinct CDR3 sequences, 20% to 30% seen once. The template was genomic DNA from peripheral blood, not RNA. The sample consisted of blood. Source of these receptors: a human donor in good health.

V is TRBV6-2 or TRBV6-3 and J is TRBJ2-1; weak D call: TRBD2 (6 bases). CDR3 length equals 11 residues. Trimming left V 8 bases short and J 10 bases short, with 12 bases between. Germline V gives CDR1 MNHEY, CDR2 SVGEGT. The CDR3 protein is CASREMGEQFF. The CDR3 coding sequence is TGTGCCAGCCGGGAGATGGGGGAGCAGTTCTTC.

CDR3 protein: CASSQQEFSYNSPLHF. DNA for the CDR3: TGCGCCAGCAGCCAACAGGAATTCTCCTATAATTCACCCCTCCACTTT. The chain carries TRBV4-3 and TRBJ1-6; D is unresolved. Between the trimmed V and J ends, which lost 2 bases and 0 bases, there was a span of 8 bases. Germline CDR1 and CDR2: LGHNA and YSLEER. The CDR3 loop spans 16 amino acids.

As concerns this clonotype: A single base separates this from a much larger clone, so it may be a read error. V gene TRBV5-4 combines with J gene TRBJ1-2, with TRBD1 as a possible D gene (6 bases). This CDR3 is built from 15 residues. Germline-derived CDR1 and CDR2 are SGHNT and YYREEE (reference sequence). Between the trimmed V and J ends, which lost 0 bases and 2 bases, there was a span of 11 bases. The CDR3 reads CASSLEPGANYGYTF. The CDR3 DNA reads as TGTGCCAGCAGCTTGGAACCAGGGGCCAACTATGGCTACACCTTC.

The gene calls are TRBV7-9 and TRBJ2-2, with TRBD2 matching over 7 bases. The V gene's germline CDR1 is SEHNR and CDR2 FQNEAQ (reference sequence). V shed 5 bases and J 6 bases; nucleotides not matched to a gene: 12. CDR3 size: 16 residues. The CDR3 DNA is TGTGCCAGCAGCCCGCCCCGGACTAGGGGCCCCGGGGAGCTGTTTTTT. Protein: CASSPPRTRGPGELFF. Using reference TRBV7-9 and TRBJ2-2 for the parts outside the CDR3, the full variable domain is DTGVSQNPRHKITKRGQNVTFRCDPISEHNRLYWYRQTLGQGPEFLTYFQNEAQLEKSRLLSDRFSAERPKGSFSTLEIQRTEQGDSAMYLCASSPPRTRGPGELFFGEGSRLTVL.

This sequence joins TRBV4-2 and TRBJ1-3; D not certain. The CDR3 totals 14 residues. Trimming stripped 4 bases from V and 3 bases from J, with 10 bases between. Germline lookup yields CDR1 LGHNA and CDR2 YNFKEQ. The DNA of the CDR3 is TGTGCCAGCAGCCTCCTTTATCGTGGAAACACCATATATTTT. This encodes CASSLLYRGNTIYF.

The chain recombines TRBV4-3 with TRBJ2-6; D perhaps matches TRBD1 (6 bases). Trimming removed 0 bases from V and 0 bases from J, with 6 bases in between. The germline CDR1 and CDR2 sequences are LGHNA and YSLEER. This CDR3 has 16 amino acids. The DNA for the CDR3 is TGCGCCAGCAGCCAAGACAGGGGCTCTGGGGCCAACGTCCTGACTTTC. It yields the protein CASSQDRGSGANVLTF.